This T cell receptor (beta chain) was observed in a study of blood T cell repertoires in COVID-19. The overall study: PBMCs, B-cell-depleted T cells, or T cells were the source of the cDNA or gDNA that made up the material.

Germline values: CDR1 MNHEY, CDR2 SVGAGI. V dropped 6 bases and J dropped 4 bases, with 16 bases sitting between them. This CDR3 is 15 amino acids long. The protocol was immunoSEQ multiplex PCR, while the TCRdb copy is restricted to in-frame clones and leaves out a portion. The table has about 150,000 clones, roughly nine tenths seen once. The J gene is TRBJ1-3, the V gene TRBV6-5; D unresolved. The receptor comes from an older woman with active COVID-19. The sequencing input was peripheral blood. CDR3 protein: CASRTRTRGGNTIYF. The CDR3 bases are TGTGCCAGCAGAACCAGAACACGAGGGGGAAACACCATATATTTT.